This TCR beta chain derives from a study of molecular identifiers for immune sequencing clone quantification (dated by TCRdb to the late 2010s). Describing the broader study: In a replicate experiment, RNA from about 21,000 or 97,000 naive CD8 T cells was split into five aliquots, four of which were sequenced. The study was a methods study using CD8 T cells to benchmark molecular-identifier clustering-based TCR repertoire sequencing (MIDCIRS) and TCR RNA copy counting.

Receptor libraries were prepared by PCR. Sequencing was carried out with a NextSeq 500. Bulk TCR libraries were made following a previously described method, with the TCR primers given in Table S5. Total RNA was purified with the Qiagen AllPrep DNA/RNA kit. Reads from multiple sequencing runs of the same library were pooled before analysis. As for the original processing: Reads were retained only if the reads had an exact TCR constant sequence, and the retained reads were trimmed to 150 nt and grouped according to their 12-nt molecular barcodes. Reads within each barcode group were sub-clustered using a 15% Levenshtein threshold, and quality-weighted consensus sequences were constructed for each RNA molecule. Non-functional sequences were removed, as were lower-count sequences one edit away from another. Based on fitting two negative binomial distributions, any barcode sub-cluster with under 20% of the maximum read count was discarded. Using fastp trimming at Q25 and MiXCR clonotype assembly, TCRdb reanalyzed the public sequencing data and kept in-frame beta chains. CDR3 protein duplicates are merged, each entry listing the most common genes and DNA. These V and J calls derive from TCRdb rather than the authors' analysis. Counted in this sample were 85,000 to 120,000 distinct CDR3 sequences; 30% to 45% of them appeared once. Jointly, the top ten make up roughly 10% of the sample.

Libraries of naive CD8 T cells were generated from approximately 20,000 to 1,000,000 sorted cells, with 10%, 30% or 50% of the purified RNA used. Naive CD8 T cells were FACS-sorted as CD8+CD4-CCR7+CD45RA+ on a BD FACSAria II into RLT Plus buffer. To test detection sensitivity, Jurkat RNA equal to fewer than 13 TCR copies was added to samples of roughly 19,000-1,100,000 naive CD8 T cells. Enrichment of CD8 T cells was done with RosetteSep CD8+ T Cell Enrichment Cocktail plus Ficoll-Paque, and ACK red cell lysis came afterward. Paper-wide results and their limitations: About three recovered TCR RNA copies per cell were obtained by modeling, versus about 10 by digital PCR, implying a capture efficiency of 25% to 30%. The naive libraries included spiked-in Jurkat TCR RNA (about ten copies' worth), and this RNA is not part of the donor repertoire. When barcode sub-clustering was omitted, TCR diversity was inflated by chimeric consensus sequences, with chimeras reaching as high as 47%. Identical TCR molecules sharing a barcode could cause highly expanded clone sizes to be underestimated. In CMV-specific effector cells, clones with more than 20 RNA copies accounted for over 97% of molecules, whereas in naive cells such clones accounted for under 1%. Spiked-in Jurkat TCR RNA equivalent to a single cell was reported to be detectable even among some 910,000 naive CD8 T cells.

In this sample, this clonotype turned up many times. What antigen it recognizes has not been identified. There are no base qualities to consult, and no much larger clone falls within one base. The sequence was obtained from a human donor in good health. Some libraries in this study had Jurkat cell RNA spiked in. Sequences were obtained from naive CD8+ T cells from blood, with Jurkat cell RNA spiked in. This sample's cell subset or site label indicates: FACS-sorted CD8+CD4-CCR7+CD45RA+ naive T cells.

The DNA is as follows: TGCAGCGTTGAAGGTGGGGCCGAGAGCACTGAAGCTTTCTTT. It encodes CSVEGGAESTEAFF. The sequence is built from TRBV29-1 and TRBJ1-1, with a weak D call of TRBD1 (5 bases match). V gives up 1 base and J gives up 4 bases, and the segment between their germline ends measures 13 bases. Reading the germline V gene gives CDR1 SQVTM and CDR2 ANQGSEA. Measured from the cysteine to the phenylalanine, the CDR3 is 14 residues long. The CDR3 DNA has 42 bases and is translated from base 1.